This TCR beta chain was profiled in a study of chemoradiotherapy in HPV16-positive cancers. Overall study context: Candidate HPV-specific T-cell clones and common TCR motifs came from functional assays in two HPV16-positive patients. Findings of the study overall: Only a couple of HPV16-positive patients supplied the functional HPV-specificity definition. HPV-responsive T-cell expansion during chemoradiotherapy was linked to improved recurrence-free survival in HPV16-positive patients.

Per the germline V gene, CDR1 is SGHTA and CDR2 is FQGNSA. The length of the CDR3 is 13 residues. V lost 6 bases and J 6 bases, leaving 12 bases between the germline ends. Sequencing used immunoSEQ multiplex PCR; TCRdb keeps in-frame clones, though not all of them. The table records approximately 15,000 clones, approximately 80% of them present only once. To note about this clone: Antigen unknown.

The chain recombines TRBV7-2 with TRBJ1-5, with D tentatively TRBD1 (6 bases). The specimen was collected from a patient who underwent chemoradiotherapy. This TCR came from a human donor with HPV-associated anogenital cancer. DNA of the CDR3: TGTGCCAGCAGTGTACAGGGTACTCAGCCCCAGCATTTT. Translated, it gives CASSVQGTQPQHF. The full variable domain, in which reference TRBV7-2 and TRBJ1-5 provide the parts outside the CDR3, is GAGVSQSPSNKVTEKGKDVELRCDPISGHTALYWYRQSLGQGLEFLIYFQGNSAPDKSGLPSDRFSAERTGGSVSTLTIQRTQQEDSAVYLCASSVQGTQPQHFGDGTRLSIL.